One sample yielded the 2 T cell receptor beta chains listed below, sequenced in a study of Graves' ophthalmopathy and Graves' hyperthyroidism. Amplification targeted the TCR beta CDR3 regions, with RNA transcripts as the source material. The first-round RT-PCR employed HTBI primers together with the Qiagen OneStep RT-PCR kit. A multiplex PCR was then performed as the second round. TCRdb independently ran MiXCR on the multiplex PCR reads; one entry per CDR3 protein. The sample includes fewer than 600,000 distinct CDR3 sequences, around an eighth seen only once; the top ten take around 9.8%. Material for sequencing was blood. The receptor source for this set is a woman aged 25 to 39 with Graves' ophthalmopathy.

This clonotype was counted at least ten times. The chain has TRBV12-3 or TRBV12-4 and TRBJ1-5; 7 bases are shared with TRBD1. This CDR3 is 17 amino acids long. Losses at the gene ends were 5 bases for V and 0 bases for J; bases not matched to a gene: 10. DNA of the CDR3: TGTGCCAGCAGTACTCGACAGGGACCCTATAGCAATCAGCCCCAGCATTTT. Translation: CASSTRQGPYSNQPQHF.

The chain joins TRBV12-3 or TRBV12-4 to TRBJ2-2, with D perhaps matching TRBD1 (5 bases). The CDR3 is made up of 15 amino acids. V lost 5 bases and J lost 3, with 13 bases in between. Here the CDR3 reads CASSDQGKYTGELFF. CDR3 coding DNA: TGTGCCAGCAGTGACCAGGGAAAGTACACCGGGGAGCTGTTTTTT.